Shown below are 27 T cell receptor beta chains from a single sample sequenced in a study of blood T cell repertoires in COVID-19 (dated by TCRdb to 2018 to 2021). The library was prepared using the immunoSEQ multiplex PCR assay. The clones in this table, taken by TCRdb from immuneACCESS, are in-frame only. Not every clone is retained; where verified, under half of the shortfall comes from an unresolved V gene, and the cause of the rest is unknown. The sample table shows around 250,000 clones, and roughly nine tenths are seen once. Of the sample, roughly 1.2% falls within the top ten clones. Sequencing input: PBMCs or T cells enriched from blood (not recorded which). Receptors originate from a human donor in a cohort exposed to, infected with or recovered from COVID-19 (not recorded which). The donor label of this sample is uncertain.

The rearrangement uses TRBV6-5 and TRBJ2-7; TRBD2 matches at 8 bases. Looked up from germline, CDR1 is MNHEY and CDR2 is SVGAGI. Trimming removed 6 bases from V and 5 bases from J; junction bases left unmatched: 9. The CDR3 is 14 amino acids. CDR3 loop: CASSYPGGGHEQYF. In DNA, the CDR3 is TGTGCCAGCAGCTACCCCGGGGGGGGACACGAGCAGTACTTC.

The CDR3 sequence: CASSLIAGYTDTQYF. The CDR3 DNA reads TGTGCCAGCTCGCTCATAGCGGGGTACACAGATACGCAGTATTTT. V usage is TRBV18 and J usage is TRBJ2-3; 8 bases map to TRBD2. The CDR3 has 15 amino acids. Trimming took 6 bases from V and 2 from J; bases not matched to a gene: 7. Germline loops: CDR1 KGHSH, CDR2 LQKENI.

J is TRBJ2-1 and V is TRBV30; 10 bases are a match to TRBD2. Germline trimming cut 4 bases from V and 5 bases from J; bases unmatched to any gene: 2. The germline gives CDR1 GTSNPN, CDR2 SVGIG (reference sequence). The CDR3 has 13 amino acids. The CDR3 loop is CAWTSGGDNEQFF. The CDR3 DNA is TGTGCCTGGACTAGCGGGGGTGACAATGAGCAGTTCTTC.

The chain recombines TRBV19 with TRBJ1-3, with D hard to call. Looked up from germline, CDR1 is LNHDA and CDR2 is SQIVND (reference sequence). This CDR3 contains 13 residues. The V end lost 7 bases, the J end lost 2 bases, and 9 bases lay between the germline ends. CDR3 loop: CASKRVPGNTIYF. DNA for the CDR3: TGTGCCAGTAAGCGGGTCCCTGGAAACACCATATATTTT.

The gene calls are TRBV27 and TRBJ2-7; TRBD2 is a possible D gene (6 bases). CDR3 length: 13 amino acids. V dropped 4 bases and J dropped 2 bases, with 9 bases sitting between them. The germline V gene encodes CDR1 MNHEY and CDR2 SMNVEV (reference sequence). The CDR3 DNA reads TGTGCCAGCAGTTCTGGCGGGGCCTACGAGCAGTACTTC. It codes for CASSSGGAYEQYF.

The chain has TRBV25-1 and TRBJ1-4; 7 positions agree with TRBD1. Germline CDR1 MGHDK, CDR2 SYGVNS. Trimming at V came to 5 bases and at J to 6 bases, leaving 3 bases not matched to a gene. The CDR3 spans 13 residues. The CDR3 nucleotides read TGTGCCAGCAGTACAGGGGAATATGAAAAACTGTTTTTT. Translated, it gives CASSTGEYEKLFF. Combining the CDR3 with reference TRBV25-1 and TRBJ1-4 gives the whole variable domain EADIYQTPRYLVIGTGKKITLECSQTMGHDKMYWYQQDPGMELHLIHYSYGVNSTEKGDLSSESTVSRIRTEHFPLTLESARPSHTSQYLCASSTGEYEKLFFGSGTQLSVL.

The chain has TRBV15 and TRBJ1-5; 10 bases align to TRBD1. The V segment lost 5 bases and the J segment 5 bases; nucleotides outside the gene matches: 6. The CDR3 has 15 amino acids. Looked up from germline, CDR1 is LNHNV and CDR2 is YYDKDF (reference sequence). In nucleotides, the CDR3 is TGTGCCACCAGCCCCGGACAGGGGGATGATCAGCCCCAGCATTTT. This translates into CATSPGQGDDQPQHF.

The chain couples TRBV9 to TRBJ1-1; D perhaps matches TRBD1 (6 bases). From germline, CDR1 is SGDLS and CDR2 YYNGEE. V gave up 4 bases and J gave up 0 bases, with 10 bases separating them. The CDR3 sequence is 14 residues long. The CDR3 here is CASSKTGLNTEAFF. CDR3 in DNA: TGTGCCAGCAGCAAGACAGGATTGAACACTGAAGCTTTCTTT.

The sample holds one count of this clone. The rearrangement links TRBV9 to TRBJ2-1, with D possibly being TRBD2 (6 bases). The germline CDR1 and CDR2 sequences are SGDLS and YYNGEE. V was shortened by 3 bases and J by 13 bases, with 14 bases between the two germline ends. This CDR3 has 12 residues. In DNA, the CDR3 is TGTGCCAGCAGCGCGCCCGGGACTGTACAGTTCTTC. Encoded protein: CASSAPGTVQFF.

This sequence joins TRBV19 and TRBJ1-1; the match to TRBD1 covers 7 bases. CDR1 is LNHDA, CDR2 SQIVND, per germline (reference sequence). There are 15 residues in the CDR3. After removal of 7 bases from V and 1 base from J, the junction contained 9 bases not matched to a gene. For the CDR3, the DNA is TGTGCCAGTACGGACAGGCAAGCAGGGAACACTGAAGCTTTCTTT. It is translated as CASTDRQAGNTEAFF.

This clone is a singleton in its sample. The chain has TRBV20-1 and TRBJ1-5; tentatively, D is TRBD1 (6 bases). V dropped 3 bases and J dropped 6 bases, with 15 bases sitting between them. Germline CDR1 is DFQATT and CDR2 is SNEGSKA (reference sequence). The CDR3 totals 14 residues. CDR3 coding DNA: TGCAGTGCTAGTCAACAGGGAAGGAGTCAGCCCCAGCATTTT. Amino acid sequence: CSASQQGRSQPQHF.

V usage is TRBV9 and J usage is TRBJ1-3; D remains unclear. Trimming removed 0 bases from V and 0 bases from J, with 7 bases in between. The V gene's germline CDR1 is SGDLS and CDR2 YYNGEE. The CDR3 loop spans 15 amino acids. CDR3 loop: CASSVAPGSGNTIYF. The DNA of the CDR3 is TGTGCCAGCAGCGTAGCCCCAGGCTCTGGAAACACCATATATTTT.

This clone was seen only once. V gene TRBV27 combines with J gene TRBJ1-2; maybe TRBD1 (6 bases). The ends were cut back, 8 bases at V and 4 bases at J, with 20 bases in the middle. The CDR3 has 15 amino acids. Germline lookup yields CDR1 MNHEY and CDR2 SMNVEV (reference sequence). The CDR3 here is CASSRGGGLGYGYTF. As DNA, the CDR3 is TGTGCCAGCTCCCGGGGAGGGGGGCTCGGCTATGGCTACACCTTC.

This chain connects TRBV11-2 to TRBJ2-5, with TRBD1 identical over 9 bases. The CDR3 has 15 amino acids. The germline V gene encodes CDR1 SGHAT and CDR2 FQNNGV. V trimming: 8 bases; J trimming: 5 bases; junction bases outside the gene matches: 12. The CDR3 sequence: CASGSNRGLRETQYF. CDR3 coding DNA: TGTGCCAGCGGTTCAAACAGGGGGCTCCGGGAGACCCAGTACTTC.

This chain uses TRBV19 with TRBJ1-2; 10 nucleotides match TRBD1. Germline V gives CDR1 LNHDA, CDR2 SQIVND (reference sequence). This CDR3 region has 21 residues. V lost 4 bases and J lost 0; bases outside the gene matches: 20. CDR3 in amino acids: CASSSGNSRGQGILANYGYTF. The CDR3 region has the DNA TGTGCCAGTAGTAGCGGAAACTCGCGGGGACAGGGGATACTCGCTAACTATGGCTACACCTTC.

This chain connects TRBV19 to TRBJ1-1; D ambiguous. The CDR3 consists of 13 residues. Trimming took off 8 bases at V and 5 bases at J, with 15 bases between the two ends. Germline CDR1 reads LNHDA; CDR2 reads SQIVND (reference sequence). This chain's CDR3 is CASSKPAATEAFF. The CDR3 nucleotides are TGTGCCAGTTCGAAACCCGCCGCGACTGAAGCTTTCTTT. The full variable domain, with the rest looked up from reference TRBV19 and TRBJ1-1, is DGGITQSPKYLFRKEGQNVTLSCEQNLNHDAMYWYRQDPGQGLRLIYYSQIVNDFQKGDIAEGYSVSREKKESFPLTVTSAQKNPTAFYLCASSKPAATEAFFGQGTRLTVV.

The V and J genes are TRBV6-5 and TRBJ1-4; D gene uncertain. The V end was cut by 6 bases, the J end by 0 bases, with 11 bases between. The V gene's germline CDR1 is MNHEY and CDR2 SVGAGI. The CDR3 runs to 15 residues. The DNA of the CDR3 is TGTGCCAGCAGCGCAACCTATGCAACTAATGAAAAACTGTTTTTT. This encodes CASSATYATNEKLFF.

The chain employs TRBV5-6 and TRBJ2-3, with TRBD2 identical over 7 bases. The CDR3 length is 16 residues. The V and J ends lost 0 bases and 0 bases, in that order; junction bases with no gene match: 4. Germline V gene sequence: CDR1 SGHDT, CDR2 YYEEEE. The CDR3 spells CASSLGAGASTDTQYF. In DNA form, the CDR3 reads TGTGCCAGCAGCTTGGGGGCGGGAGCTAGCACAGATACGCAGTATTTT.

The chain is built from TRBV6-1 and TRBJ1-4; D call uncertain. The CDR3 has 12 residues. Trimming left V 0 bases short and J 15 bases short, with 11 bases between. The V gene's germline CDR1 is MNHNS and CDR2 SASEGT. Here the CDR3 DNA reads TGTGCCAGCAGTGAAGCGGACTGGAGAGTGTTTTTT. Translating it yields CASSEADWRVFF.

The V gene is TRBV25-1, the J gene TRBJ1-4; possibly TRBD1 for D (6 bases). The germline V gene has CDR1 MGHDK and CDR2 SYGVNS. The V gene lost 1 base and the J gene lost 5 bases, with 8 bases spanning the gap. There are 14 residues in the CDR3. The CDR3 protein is CASSEFQGNEKLFF. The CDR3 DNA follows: TGTGCCAGCAGTGAATTCCAGGGGAATGAAAAACTGTTTTTT.

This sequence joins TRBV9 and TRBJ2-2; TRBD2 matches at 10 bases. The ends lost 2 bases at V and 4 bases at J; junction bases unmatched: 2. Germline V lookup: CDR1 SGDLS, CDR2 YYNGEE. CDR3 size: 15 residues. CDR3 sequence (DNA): TGTGCCAGCAGCGTTGAGCGGGGGGGCACCGGGGAGCTGTTTTTT. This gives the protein CASSVERGGTGELFF.

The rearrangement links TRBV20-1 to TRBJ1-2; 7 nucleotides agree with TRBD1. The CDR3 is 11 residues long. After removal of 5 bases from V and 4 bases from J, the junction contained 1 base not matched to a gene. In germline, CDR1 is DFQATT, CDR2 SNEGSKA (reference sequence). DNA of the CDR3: TGCAGTGCTTACAGGGGCTATGGCTACACCTTC. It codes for CSAYRGYGYTF.

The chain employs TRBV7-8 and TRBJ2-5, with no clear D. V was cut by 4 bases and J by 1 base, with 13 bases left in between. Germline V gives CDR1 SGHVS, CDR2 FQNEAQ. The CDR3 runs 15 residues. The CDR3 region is CASSSRVGIQETQYF. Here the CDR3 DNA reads TGTGCCAGCAGCTCCCGGGTCGGCATCCAAGAGACCCAGTACTTC.

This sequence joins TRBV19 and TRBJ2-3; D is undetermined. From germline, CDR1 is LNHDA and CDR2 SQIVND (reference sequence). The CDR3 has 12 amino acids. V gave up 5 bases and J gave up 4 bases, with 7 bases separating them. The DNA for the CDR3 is TGTGCCAGTAGTTTGGGCGCAGATACGCAGTATTTT. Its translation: CASSLGADTQYF.

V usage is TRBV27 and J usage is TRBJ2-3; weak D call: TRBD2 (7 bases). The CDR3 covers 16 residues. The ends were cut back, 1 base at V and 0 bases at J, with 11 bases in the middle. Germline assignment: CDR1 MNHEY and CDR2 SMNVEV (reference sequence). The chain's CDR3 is CASSLLGGVSTDTQYF. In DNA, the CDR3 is TGTGCCAGCAGTTTATTAGGGGGGGTTAGCACAGATACGCAGTATTTT.

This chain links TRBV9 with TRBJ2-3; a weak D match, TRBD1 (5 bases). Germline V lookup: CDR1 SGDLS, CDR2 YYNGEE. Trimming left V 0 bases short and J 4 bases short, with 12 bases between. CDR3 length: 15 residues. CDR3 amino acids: CASSVERGLADTQYF. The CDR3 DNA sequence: TGTGCCAGCAGCGTAGAAAGGGGATTAGCAGATACGCAGTATTTT.

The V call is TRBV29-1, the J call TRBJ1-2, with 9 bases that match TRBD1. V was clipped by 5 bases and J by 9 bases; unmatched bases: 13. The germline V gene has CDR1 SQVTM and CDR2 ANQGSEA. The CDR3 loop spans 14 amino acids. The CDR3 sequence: CSVLRTGVSTSYTF. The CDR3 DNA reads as TGCAGCGTTCTCCGGACAGGGGTCAGTACGAGCTACACCTTC.